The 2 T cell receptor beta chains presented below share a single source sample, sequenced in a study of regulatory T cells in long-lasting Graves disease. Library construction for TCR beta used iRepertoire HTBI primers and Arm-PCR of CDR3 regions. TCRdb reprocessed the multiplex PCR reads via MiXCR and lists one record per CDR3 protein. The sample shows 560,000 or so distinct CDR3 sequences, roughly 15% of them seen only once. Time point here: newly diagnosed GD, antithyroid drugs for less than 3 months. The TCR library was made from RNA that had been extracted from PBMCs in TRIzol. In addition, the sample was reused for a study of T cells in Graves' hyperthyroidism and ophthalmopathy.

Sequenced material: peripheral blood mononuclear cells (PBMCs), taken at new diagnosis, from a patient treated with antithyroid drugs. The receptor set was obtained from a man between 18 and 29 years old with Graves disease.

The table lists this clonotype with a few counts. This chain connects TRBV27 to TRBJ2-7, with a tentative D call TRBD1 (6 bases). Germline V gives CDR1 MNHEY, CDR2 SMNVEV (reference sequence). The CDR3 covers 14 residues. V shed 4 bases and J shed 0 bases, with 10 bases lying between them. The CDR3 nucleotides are TGTGCCAGCAGTTCCCTGGGGGCCTCCTACGAGCAGTACTTC. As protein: CASSSLGASYEQYF.

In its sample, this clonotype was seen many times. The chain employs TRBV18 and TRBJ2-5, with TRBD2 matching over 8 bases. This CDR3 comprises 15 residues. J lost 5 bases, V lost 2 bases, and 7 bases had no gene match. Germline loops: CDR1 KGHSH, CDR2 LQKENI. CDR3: CASSPGIQRGETQYF. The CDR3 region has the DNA TGTGCCAGCTCACCAGGCATTCAGCGGGGGGAGACCCAGTACTTC.